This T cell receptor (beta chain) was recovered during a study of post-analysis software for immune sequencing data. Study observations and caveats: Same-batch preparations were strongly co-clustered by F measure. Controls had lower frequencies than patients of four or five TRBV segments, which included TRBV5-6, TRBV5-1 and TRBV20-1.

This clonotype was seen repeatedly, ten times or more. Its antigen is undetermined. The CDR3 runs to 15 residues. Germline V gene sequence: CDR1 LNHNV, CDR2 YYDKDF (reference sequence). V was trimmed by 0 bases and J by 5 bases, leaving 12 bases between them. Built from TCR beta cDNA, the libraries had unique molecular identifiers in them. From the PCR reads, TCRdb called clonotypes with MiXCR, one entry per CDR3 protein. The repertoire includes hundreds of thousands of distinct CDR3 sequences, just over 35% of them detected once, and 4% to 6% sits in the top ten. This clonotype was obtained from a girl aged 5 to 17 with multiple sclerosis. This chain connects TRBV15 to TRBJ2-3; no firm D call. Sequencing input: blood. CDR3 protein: CATSRDSIVGDTQYF. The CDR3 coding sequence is TGTGCCACCAGCAGAGATAGCATAGTCGGAGATACGCAGTATTTT. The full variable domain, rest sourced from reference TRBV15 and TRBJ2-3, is DAMVIQNPRYQVTQFGKPVTLSCSQTLNHNVMYWYQQKSSQAPKLLFHYYDKDFNNEADTPDNFQSRRPNTSFCFLDIRSPGLGDTAMYLCATSRDSIVGDTQYFGPGTRLTVL.